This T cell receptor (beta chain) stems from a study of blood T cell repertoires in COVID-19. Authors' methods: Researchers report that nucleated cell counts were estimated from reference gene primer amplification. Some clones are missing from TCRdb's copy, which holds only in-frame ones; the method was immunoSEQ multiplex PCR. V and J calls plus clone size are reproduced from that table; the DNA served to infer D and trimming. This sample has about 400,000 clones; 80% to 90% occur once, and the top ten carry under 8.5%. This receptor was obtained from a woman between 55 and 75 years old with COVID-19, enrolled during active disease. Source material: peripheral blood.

In DNA form, the CDR3 reads TGTGCCAGCAGCCAAGATTGGGGGAGGCGGATCTACGAGCAGTACTTC. Translated, it gives CASSQDWGRRIYEQYF. The V and J genes are TRBV3-1 (or the pseudogene TRBV3-2) and TRBJ2-7, with D possibly being TRBD2 (6 bases). The V and J ends lost 0 bases and 3 bases respectively, with 15 bases between them. The CDR3 length is 16 residues. The germline CDR1 and CDR2 sequences are LGHDT and YNNKEL (reference sequence).